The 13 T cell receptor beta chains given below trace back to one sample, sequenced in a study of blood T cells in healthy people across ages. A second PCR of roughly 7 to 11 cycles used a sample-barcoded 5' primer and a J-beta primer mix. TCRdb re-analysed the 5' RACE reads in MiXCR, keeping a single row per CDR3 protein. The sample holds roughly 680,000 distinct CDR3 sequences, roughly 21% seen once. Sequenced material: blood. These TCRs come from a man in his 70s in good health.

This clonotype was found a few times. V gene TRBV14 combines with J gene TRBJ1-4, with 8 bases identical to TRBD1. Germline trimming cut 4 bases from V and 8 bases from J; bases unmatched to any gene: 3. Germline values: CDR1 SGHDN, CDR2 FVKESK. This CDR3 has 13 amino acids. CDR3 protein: CASSPHRGEKLFF. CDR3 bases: TGTGCCAGCAGCCCCCACAGGGGGGAAAAACTGTTTTTT.

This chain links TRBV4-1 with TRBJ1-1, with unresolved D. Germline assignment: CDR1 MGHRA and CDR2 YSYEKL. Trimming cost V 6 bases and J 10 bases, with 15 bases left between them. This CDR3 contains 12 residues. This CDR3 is CASSLSQEAAFF. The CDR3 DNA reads TGCGCCAGCAGTTTATCTCAGGAGGCAGCTTTCTTT.

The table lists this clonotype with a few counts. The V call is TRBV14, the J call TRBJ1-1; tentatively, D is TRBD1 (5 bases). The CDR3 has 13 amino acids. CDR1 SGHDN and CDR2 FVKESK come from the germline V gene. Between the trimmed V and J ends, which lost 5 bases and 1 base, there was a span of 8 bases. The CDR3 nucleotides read TGTGCCAGCAGCTGGGACCCGAACACTGAAGCTTTCTTT. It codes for CASSWDPNTEAFF.

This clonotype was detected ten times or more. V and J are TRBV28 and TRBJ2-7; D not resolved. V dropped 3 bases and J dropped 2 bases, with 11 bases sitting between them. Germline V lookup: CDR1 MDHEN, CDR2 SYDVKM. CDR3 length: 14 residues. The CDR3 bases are TGTGCCAGCAGTTTGTTTAGGCCCCCCTACGAGCAGTACTTC. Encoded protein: CASSLFRPPYEQYF.

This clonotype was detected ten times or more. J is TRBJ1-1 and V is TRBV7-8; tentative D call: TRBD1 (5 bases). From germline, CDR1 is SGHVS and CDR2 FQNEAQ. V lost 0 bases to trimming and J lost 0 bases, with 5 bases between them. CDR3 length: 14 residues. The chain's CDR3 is CASSLAGVNTEAFF. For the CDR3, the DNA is TGTGCCAGCAGCTTAGCAGGGGTGAACACTGAAGCTTTCTTT.

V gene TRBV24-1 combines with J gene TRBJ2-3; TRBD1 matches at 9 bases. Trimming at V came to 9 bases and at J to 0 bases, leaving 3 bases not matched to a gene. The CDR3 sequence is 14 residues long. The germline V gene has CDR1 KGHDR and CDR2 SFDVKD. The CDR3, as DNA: TGTGCCACCGCCGGGACAGGGAGCACAGATACGCAGTATTTT. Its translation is CATAGTGSTDTQYF.

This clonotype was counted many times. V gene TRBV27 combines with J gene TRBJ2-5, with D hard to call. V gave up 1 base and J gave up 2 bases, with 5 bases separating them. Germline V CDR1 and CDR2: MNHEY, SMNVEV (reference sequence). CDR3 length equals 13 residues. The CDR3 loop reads CASSLFRQETQYF. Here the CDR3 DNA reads TGTGCCAGCAGTTTATTCCGTCAAGAGACCCAGTACTTC.

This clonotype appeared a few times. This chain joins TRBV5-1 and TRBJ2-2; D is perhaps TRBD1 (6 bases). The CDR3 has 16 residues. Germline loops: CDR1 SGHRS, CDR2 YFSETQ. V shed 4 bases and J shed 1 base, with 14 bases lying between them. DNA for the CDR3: TGCGCCAGCAGCGGACACGGGACATGGAACACCGGGGAGCTGTTTTTT. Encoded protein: CASSGHGTWNTGELFF.

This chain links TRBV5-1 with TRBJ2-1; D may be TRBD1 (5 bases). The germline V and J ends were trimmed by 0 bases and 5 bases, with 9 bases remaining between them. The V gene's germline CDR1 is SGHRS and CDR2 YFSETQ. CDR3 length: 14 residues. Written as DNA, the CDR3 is TGCGCCAGCAGCTTGGACAACAGGAACAATGAGCAGTTCTTC. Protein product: CASSLDNRNNEQFF.

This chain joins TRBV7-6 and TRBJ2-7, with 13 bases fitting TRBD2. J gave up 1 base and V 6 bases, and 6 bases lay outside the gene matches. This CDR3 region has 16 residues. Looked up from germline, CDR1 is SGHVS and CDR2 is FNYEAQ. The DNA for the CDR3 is TGTGCCAGCAGTAGACCGGGACTAGCGGGATCCTACGAGCAGTACTTC. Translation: CASSRPGLAGSYEQYF.

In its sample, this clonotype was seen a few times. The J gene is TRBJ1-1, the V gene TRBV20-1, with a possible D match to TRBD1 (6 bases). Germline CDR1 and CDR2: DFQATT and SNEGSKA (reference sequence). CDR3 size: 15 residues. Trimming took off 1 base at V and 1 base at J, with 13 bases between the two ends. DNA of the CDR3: TGCAGTGCTAGAGTGATCGGGGGCCAGAACACTGAAGCTTTCTTT. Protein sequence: CSARVIGGQNTEAFF.

Here the CDR3 DNA reads TGTGCCAGCAGTTACCGGCCGGTGGAGGCTCGAGGGGGAGCTTTCTTT. It specifies CASSYRPVEARGGAFF. The V call is TRBV6-6, the J call TRBJ1-1, with D possibly being TRBD1 (6 bases). Germline CDR1 and CDR2: MNHNY and SVGAGI (reference sequence). Trimming took off 2 bases at V and 10 bases at J, with 23 bases between the two ends. The CDR3 totals 16 residues.

The CDR3 is CASSKTRDKPYEQYF. CDR3 in DNA: TGTGCCAGCAGTAAAACTCGGGACAAACCCTACGAGCAGTACTTC. The chain recombines TRBV6-2 or TRBV6-3 with TRBJ2-5; D possibly corresponds to TRBD1 (6 bases). The J call may be incorrect, as the DNA end agrees better with TRBJ2-7. The CDR3 sequence is 15 residues long. Per the germline V gene, CDR1 is MNHEY and CDR2 is SVGEGT.